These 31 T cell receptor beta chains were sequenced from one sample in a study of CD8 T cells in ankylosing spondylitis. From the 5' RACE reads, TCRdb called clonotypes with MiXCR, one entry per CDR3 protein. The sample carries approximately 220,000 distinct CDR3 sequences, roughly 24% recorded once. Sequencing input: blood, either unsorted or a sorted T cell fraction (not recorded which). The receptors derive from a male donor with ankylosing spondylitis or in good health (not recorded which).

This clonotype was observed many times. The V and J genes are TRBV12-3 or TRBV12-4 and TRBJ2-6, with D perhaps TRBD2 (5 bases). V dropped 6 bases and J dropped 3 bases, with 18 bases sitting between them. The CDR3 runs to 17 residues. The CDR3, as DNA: TGTGCCAGCAGCTCCGGAGTACGAGGGCATGGGGCCAACGTCCTGACTTTC. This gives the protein CASSSGVRGHGANVLTF.

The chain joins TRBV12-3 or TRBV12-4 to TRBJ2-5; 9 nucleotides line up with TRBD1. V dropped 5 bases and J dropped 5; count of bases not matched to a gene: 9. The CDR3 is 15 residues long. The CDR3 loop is CASSPRQGVGETQYF. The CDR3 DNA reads TGTGCCAGCAGTCCACGACAGGGGGTAGGGGAGACCCAGTACTTC.

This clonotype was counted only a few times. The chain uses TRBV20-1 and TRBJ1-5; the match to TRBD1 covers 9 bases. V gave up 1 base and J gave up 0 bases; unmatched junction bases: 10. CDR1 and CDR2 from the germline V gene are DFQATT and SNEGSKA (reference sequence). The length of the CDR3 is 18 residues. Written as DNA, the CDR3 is TGCAGTGCTAGAGCCGGGACAGGGTCTACCCTTAGCAATCAGCCCCAGCATTTT. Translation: CSARAGTGSTLSNQPQHF.

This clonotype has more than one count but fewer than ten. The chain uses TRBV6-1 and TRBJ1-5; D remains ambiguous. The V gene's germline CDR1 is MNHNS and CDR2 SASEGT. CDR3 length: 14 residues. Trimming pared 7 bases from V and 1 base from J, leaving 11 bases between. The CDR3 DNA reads TGTGCCAGCACCTCGTCCCTAAGCAATCAGCCCCAGCATTTT. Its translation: CASTSSLSNQPQHF.

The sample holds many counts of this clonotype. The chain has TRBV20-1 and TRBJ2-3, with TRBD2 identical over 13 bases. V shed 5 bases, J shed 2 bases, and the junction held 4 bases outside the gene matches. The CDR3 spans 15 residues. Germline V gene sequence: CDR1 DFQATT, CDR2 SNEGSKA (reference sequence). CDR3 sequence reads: CSASGLAGTTDTQYF. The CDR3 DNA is TGCAGTGCTTCGGGACTAGCGGGAACCACAGATACGCAGTATTTT.

The CDR3 DNA is TGTGCCAGCAGCTTAGCGGGAGCGACTACAGATACGCAGTATTTT. This sequence encodes CASSLAGATTDTQYF. The gene calls are TRBV7-9 and TRBJ2-3; D might be TRBD2 (5 bases). The CDR3 has 15 amino acids. Trimming left V 0 bases short and J 3 bases short, with 10 bases between. Germline V gene sequence: CDR1 SEHNR, CDR2 FQNEAQ (reference sequence).

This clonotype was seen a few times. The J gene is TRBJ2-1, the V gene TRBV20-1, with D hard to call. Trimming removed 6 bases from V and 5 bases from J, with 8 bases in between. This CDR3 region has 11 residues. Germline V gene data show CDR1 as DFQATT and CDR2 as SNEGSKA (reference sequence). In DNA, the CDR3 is TGCAGTGCCCCTAATGACAATGAGCAGTTCTTC. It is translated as CSAPNDNEQFF.

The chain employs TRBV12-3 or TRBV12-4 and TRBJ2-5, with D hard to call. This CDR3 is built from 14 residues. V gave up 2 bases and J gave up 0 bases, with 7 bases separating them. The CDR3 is CASSLNGYQETQYF. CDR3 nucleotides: TGTGCCAGCAGTTTAAACGGGTACCAAGAGACCCAGTACTTC.

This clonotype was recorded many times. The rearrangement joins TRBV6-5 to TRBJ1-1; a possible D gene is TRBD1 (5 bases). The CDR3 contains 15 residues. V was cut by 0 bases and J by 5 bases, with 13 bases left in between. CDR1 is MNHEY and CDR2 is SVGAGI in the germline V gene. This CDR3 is CASSYSGRGKTEAFF. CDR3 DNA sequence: TGTGCCAGCAGTTACTCGGGGAGGGGAAAAACTGAAGCTTTCTTT.

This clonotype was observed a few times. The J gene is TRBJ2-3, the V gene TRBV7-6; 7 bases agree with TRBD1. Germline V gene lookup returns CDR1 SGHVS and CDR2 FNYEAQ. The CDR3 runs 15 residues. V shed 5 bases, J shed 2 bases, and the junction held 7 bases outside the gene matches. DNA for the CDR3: TGTGCCAGCAGCCTGGGACAGACCCTCACAGATACGCAGTATTTT. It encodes CASSLGQTLTDTQYF.

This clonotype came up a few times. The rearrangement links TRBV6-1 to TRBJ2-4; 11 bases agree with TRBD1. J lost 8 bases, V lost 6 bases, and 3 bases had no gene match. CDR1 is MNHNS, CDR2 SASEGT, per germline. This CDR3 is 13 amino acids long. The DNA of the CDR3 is TGTGCCAGCAGGGGGACAGGGGGAGACATTCAGTACTTC. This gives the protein CASRGTGGDIQYF.

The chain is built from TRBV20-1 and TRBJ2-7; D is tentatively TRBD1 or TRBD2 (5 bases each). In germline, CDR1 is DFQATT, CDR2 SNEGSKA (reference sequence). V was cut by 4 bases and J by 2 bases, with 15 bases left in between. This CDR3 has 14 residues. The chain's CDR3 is CSAIHGTDPYEQYF. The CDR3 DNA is TGCAGTGCTATTCACGGGACCGATCCCTACGAGCAGTACTTC.

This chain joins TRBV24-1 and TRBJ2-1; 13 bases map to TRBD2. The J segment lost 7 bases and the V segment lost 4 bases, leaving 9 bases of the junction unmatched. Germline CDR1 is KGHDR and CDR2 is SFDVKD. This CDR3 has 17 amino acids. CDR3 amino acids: CATSDPGTSGMENEQFF. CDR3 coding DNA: TGTGCCACCAGTGACCCAGGGACTAGCGGGATGGAGAATGAGCAGTTCTTC.

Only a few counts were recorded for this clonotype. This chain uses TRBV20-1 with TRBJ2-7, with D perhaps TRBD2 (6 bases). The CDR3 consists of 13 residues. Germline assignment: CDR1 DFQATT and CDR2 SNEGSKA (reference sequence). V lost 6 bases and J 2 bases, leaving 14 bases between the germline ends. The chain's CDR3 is CSARRDPTYEQYF. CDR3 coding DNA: TGCAGTGCACGGAGGGACCCTACCTACGAGCAGTACTTC.

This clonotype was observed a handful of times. CDR3: CSASIWSSTDTQYF. DNA for the CDR3: TGCAGTGCTAGTATCTGGAGTAGCACAGATACGCAGTATTTT. The J gene is TRBJ2-3, the V gene TRBV20-1; D not certain. The V and J ends lost 3 bases and 0 bases respectively, with 10 bases between them. The germline CDR1 and CDR2 sequences are DFQATT and SNEGSKA (reference sequence). This CDR3 is 14 amino acids long.

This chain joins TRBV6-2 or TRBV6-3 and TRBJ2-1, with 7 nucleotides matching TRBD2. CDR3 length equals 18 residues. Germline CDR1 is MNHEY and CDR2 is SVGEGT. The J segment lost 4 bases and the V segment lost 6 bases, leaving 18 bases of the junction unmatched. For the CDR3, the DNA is TGTGCCAGCAGAACCTTTCCTTTCCTACGGGAGGATTACAATGAGCAGTTCTTC. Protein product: CASRTFPFLREDYNEQFF.

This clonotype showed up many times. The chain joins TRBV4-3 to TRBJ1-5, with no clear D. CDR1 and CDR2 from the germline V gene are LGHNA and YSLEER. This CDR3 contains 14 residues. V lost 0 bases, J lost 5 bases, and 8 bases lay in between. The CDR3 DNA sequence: TGCGCCAGCAGCCAAGAGCACAAGGATCAGCCCCAGCATTTT. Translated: CASSQEHKDQPQHF.

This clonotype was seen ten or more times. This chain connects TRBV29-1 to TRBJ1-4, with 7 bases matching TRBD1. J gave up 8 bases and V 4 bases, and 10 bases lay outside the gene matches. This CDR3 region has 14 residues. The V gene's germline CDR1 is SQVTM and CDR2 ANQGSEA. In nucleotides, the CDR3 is TGCAGCGTTGCCCCGCAGGGGGGAGCGGAAAAACTGTTTTTT. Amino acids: CSVAPQGGAEKLFF.

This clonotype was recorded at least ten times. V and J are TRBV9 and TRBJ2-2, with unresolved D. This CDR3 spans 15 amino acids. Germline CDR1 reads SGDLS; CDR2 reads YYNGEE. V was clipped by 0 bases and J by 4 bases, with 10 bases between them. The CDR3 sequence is CASSVESGTTGELFF. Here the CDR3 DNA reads TGTGCCAGCAGCGTAGAGTCAGGCACCACCGGGGAGCTGTTTTTT.

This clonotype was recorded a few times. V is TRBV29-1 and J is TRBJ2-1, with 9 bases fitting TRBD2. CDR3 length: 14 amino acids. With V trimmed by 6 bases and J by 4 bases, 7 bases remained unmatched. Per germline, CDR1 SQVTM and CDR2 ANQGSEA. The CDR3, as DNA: TGCAGCGTCCACATGACTAGCGGTTACAATGAGCAGTTCTTC. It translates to CSVHMTSGYNEQFF.

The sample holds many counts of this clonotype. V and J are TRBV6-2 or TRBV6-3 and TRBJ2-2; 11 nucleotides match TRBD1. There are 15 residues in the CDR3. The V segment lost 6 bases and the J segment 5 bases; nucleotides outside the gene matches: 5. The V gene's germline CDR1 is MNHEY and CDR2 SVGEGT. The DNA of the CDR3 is TGTGCCAGCAGCAGGACAGGGGGCAGTACCGGGGAGCTGTTTTTT. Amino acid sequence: CASSRTGGSTGELFF.

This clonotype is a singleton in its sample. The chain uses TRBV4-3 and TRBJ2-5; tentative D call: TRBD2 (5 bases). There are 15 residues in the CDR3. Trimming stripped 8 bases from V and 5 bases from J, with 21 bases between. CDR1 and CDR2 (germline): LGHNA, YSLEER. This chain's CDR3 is CASSATGSSGETQYF. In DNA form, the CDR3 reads TGCGCCAGCTCCGCGACTGGGAGTTCGGGGGAGACCCAGTACTTC.

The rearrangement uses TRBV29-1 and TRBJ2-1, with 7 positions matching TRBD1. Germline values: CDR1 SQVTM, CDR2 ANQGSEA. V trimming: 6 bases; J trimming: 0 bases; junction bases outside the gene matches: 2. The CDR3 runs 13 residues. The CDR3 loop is CSVGQDSYNEQFF. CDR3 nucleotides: TGCAGCGTCGGACAGGACTCCTACAATGAGCAGTTCTTC.

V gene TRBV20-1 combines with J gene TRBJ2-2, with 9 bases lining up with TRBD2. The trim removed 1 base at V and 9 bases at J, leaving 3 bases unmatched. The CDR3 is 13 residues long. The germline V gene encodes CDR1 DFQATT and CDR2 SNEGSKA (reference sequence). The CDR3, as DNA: TGCAGTGCTAGAGGACTAGCGGAGAGGGAGCTGTTTTTT. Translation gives CSARGLAERELFF.

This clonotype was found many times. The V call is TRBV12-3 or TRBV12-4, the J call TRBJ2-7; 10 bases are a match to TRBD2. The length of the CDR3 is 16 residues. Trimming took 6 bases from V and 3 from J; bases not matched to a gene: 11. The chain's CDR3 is CASSRGELAGIYEQYF. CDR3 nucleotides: TGTGCCAGCAGCCGGGGGGAACTAGCGGGGATCTACGAGCAGTACTTC.

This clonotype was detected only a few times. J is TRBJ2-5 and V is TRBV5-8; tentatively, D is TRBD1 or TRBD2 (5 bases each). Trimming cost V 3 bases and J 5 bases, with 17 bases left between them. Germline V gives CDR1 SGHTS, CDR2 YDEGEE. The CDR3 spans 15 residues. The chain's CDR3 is CASSSGRPFSETQYF. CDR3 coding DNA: TGTGCCAGCAGCTCGGGACGCCCGTTCTCGGAGACCCAGTACTTC. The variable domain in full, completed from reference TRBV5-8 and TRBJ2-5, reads EAGVTQSPTHLIKTRGQQATLRCSPISGHTSVYWYQQALGLGLQFLLWYDEGEERNRGNFPPRFSGRQFPNYSSELNVNALELEDSALYLCASSSGRPFSETQYFGPGTRLLVL.

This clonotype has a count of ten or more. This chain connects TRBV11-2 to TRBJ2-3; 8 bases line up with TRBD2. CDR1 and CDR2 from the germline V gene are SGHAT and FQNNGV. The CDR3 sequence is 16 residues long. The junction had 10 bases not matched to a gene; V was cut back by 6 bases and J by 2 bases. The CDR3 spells CASRNRGGLATDTQYF. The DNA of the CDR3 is TGTGCCAGCAGGAACCGGGGCGGACTAGCCACAGATACGCAGTATTTT.

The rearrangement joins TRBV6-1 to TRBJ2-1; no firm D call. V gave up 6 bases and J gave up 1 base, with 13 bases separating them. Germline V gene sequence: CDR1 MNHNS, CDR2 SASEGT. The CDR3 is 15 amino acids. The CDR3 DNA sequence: TGTGCCAGCAGCCCCGCGGATCTGTCCTACAATGAGCAGTTCTTC. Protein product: CASSPADLSYNEQFF.

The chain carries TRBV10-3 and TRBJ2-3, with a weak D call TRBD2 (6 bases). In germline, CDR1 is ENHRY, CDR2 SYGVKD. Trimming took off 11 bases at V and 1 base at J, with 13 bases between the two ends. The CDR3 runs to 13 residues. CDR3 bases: TGTGCCTCTCTGCGGGATCGCACAGATACGCAGTATTTT. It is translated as CASLRDRTDTQYF.

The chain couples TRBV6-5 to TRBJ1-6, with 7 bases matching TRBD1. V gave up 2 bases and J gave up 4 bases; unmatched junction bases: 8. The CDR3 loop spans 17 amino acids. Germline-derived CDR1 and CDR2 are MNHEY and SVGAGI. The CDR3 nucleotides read TGTGCCAGCAGTTACCTGGGACAGAAAAATTATAATTCACCCCTCCACTTT. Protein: CASSYLGQKNYNSPLHF.

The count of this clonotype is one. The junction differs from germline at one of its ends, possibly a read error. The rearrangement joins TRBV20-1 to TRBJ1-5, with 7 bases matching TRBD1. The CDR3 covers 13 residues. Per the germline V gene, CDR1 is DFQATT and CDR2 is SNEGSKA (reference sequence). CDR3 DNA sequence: TGCAGTGCTCCCACAGGGGCCAATCACCCCCAGCATTTT. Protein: CSAPTGANHPQHF.